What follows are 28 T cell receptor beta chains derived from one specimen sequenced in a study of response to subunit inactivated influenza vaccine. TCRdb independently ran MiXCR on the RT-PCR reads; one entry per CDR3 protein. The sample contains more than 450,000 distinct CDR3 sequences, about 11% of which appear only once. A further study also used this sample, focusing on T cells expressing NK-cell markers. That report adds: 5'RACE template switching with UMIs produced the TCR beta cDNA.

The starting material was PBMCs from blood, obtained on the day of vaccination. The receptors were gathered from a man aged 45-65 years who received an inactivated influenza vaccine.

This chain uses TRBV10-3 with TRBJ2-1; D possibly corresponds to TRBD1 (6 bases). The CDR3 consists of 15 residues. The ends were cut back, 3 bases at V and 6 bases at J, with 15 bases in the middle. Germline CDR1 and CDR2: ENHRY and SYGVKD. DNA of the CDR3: TGTGCCATCAGTGAATCCCATGGGACATCCAATGAGCAGTTCTTC. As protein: CAISESHGTSNEQFF.

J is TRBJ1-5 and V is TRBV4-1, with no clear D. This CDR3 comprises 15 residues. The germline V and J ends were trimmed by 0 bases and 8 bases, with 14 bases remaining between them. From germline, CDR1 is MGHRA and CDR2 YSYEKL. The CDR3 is CASSQDSGLREPQHF. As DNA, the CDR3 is TGCGCCAGCAGCCAAGATTCCGGCCTGAGAGAGCCCCAGCATTTT.

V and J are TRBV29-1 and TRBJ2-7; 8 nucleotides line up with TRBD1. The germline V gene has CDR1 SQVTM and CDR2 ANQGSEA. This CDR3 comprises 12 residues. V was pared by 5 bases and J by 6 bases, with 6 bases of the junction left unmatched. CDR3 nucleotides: TGCAGCGTTCGGACAGGGTTTAGCGAGCAGTACTTC. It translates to CSVRTGFSEQYF.

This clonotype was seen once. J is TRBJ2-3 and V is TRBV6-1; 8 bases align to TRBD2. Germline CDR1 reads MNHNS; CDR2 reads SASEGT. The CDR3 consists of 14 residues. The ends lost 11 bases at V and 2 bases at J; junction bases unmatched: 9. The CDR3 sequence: CAAREGSLTDTQYF. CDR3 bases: TGTGCCGCCCGGGAGGGCTCCCTCACAGATACGCAGTATTTT.

CDR3 sequence reads: CASSYSLTSGGTDTQYF. In nucleotides, the CDR3 is TGTGCCAGCAGTTACTCCCTGACTAGCGGGGGGACAGATACGCAGTATTTT. The rearrangement uses TRBV6-5 and TRBJ2-3; 13 positions match TRBD2. The CDR3 runs to 17 residues. The V segment lost 0 bases and the J segment 3 bases; nucleotides outside the gene matches: 3. Germline assignment: CDR1 MNHEY and CDR2 SVGAGI.

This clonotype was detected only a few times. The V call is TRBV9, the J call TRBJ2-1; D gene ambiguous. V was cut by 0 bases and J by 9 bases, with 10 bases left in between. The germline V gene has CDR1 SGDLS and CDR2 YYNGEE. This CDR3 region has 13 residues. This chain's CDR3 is CASSVESNREQFF. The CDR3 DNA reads TGTGCCAGCAGCGTAGAGAGTAATCGTGAGCAGTTCTTC. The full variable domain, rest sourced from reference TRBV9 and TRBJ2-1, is DSGVTQTPKHLITATGQRVTLRCSPRSGDLSVYWYQQSLDQGLQFLIQYYNGEERAKGNILERFSAQQFPDLHSELNLSSLELGDSALYFCASSVESNREQFFGPGTRLTVL.

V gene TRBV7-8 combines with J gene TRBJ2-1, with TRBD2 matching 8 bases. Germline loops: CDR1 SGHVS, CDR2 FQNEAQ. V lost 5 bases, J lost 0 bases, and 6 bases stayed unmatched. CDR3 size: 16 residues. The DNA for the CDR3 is TGTGCCAGCAGCATCTTAGCGGGGCCCTCCTACAATGAGCAGTTCTTC. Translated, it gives CASSILAGPSYNEQFF.

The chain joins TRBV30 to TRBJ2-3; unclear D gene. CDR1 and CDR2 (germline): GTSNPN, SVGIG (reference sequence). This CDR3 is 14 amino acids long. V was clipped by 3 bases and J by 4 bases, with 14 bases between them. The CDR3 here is CAWRLSTVADTQYF. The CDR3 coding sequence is TGTGCCTGGAGGCTATCGACCGTAGCAGATACGCAGTATTTT.

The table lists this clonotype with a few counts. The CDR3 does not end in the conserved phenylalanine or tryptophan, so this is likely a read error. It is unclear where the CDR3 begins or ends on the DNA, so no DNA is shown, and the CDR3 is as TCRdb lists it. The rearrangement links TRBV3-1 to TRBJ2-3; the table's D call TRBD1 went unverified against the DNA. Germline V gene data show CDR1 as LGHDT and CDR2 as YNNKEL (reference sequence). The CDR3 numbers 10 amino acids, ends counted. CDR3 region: CASSQDLRRD.

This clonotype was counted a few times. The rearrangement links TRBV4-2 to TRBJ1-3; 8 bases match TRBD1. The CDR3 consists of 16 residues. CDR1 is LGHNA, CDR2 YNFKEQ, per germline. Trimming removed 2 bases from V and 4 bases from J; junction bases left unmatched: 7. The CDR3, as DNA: TGTGCCAGCAGCCAACTTCAGGGGGCTTCGGGAAACACCATATATTTT. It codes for CASSQLQGASGNTIYF.

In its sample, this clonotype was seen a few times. CDR3 in amino acids: CASSDSGRAYDTQYF. The CDR3 region has the DNA TGTGCCAGCAGTGATAGCGGGAGGGCCTATGATACGCAGTATTTT. The genes are TRBV2 and TRBJ2-3, with 11 bases identical to TRBD2. The CDR3 totals 15 residues. The V gene's germline CDR1 is SNHLY and CDR2 FYNNEI. Trimming at V came to 3 bases and at J to 6 bases, leaving 5 bases not matched to a gene.

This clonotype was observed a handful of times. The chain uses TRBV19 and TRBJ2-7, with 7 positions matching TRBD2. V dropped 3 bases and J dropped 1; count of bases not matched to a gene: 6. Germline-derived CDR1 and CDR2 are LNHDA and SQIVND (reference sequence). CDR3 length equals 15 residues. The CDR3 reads CASSMGLLSSYEQYF. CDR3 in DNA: TGTGCCAGTAGTATGGGACTACTTTCTTCCTACGAGCAGTACTTC. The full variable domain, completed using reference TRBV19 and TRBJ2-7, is DGGITQSPKYLFRKEGQNVTLSCEQNLNHDAMYWYRQDPGQGLRLIYYSQIVNDFQKGDIAEGYSVSREKKESFPLTVTSAQKNPTAFYLCASSMGLLSSYEQYFGPGTRLTVT.

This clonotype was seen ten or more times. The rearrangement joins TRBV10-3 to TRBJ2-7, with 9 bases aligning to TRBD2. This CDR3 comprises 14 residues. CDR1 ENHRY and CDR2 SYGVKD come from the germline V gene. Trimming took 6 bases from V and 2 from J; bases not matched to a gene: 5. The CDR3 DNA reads TGTGCCATCAGGCTTAGCGGGAGTACCTACGAGCAGTACTTC. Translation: CAIRLSGSTYEQYF.

CDR3: CASSQTSADQETQYF. Written as DNA, the CDR3 is TGTGCCAGCAGCCAAACTAGCGCCGACCAAGAGACCCAGTACTTC. The chain combines TRBV4-2 with TRBJ2-5; 7 bases are shared with TRBD2. Germline trimming cut 2 bases from V and 0 bases from J; bases unmatched to any gene: 3. This CDR3 spans 15 amino acids. Germline-derived CDR1 and CDR2 are LGHNA and YNFKEQ.

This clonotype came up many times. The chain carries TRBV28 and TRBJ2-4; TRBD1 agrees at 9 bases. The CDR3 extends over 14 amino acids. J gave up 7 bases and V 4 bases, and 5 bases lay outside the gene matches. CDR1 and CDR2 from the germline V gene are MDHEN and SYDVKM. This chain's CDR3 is CASSSRQGGNIQYF. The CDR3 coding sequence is TGTGCCAGCAGTTCCAGACAGGGGGGGAACATTCAGTACTTC.

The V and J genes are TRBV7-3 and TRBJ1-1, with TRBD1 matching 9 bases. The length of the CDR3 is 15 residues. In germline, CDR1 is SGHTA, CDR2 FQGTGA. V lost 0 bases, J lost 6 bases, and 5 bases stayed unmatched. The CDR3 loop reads CASSLTQGAIAEAFF. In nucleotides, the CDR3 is TGTGCCAGCAGCTTAACACAGGGGGCTATTGCTGAAGCTTTCTTT.

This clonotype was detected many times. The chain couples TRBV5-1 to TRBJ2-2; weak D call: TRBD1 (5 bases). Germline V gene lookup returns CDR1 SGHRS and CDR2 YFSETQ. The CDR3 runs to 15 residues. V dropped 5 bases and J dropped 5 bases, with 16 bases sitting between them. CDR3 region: CASSRTREGTGELFF. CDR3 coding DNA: TGCGCCAGCAGTCGGACCAGGGAAGGGACCGGGGAGCTGTTTTTT.

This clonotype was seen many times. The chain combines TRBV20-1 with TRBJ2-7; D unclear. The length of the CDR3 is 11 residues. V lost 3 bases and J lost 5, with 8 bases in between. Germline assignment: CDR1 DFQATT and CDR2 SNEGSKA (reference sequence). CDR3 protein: CSASPTHEQYF. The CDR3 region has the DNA TGCAGTGCTAGTCCCACCCACGAGCAGTACTTC.

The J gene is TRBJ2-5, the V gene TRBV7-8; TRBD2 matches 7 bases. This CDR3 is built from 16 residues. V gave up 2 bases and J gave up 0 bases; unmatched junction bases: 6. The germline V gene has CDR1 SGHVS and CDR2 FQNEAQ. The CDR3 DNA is TGTGCCAGCAGCTTAAAGGGTCGGGGGGACCAAGAGACCCAGTACTTC. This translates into CASSLKGRGDQETQYF.

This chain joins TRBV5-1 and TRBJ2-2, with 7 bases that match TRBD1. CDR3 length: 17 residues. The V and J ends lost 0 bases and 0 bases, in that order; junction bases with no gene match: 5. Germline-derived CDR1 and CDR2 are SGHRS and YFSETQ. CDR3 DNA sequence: TGCGCCAGCAGCTTGGCCCGGGACAGCTCGAACACCGGGGAGCTGTTTTTT. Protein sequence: CASSLARDSSNTGELFF. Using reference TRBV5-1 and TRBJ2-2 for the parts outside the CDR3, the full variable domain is KAGVTQTPRYLIKTRGQQVTLSCSPISGHRSVSWYQQTPGQGLQFLFEYFSETQRNKGNFPGRFSGRQFSNSRSEMNVSTLELGDSALYLCASSLARDSSNTGELFFGEGSRLTVL.

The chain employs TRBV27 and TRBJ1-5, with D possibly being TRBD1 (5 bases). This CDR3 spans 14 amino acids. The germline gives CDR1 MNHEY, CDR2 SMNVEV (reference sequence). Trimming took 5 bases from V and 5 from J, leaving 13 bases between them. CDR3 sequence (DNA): TGTGCCAGCAGTCCCTGGGGCAGTTATCAGCCCCAGCATTTT. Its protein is CASSPWGSYQPQHF.

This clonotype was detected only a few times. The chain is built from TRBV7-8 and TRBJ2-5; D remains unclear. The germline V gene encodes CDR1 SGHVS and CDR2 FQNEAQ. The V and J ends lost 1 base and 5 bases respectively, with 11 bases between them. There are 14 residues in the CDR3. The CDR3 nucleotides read TGTGCCAGCAGCTTAGAACCGAACCCGGAGACCCAGTACTTC. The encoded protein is CASSLEPNPETQYF.

CDR3 protein: CASSEFPGELFF. In DNA form, the CDR3 reads TGTGCCAGCAGTGAATTCCCCGGGGAGCTGTTTTTT. The chain joins TRBV6-1 to TRBJ2-2; D gene unclear. The germline V gene has CDR1 MNHNS and CDR2 SASEGT. V was clipped by 2 bases and J by 6 bases, with 4 bases between them. The CDR3 length is 12 residues.

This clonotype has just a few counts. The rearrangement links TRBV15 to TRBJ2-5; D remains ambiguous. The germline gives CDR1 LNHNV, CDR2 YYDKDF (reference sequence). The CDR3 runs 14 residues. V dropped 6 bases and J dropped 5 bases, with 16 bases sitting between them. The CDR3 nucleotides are TGTGCCACCAGGACGTTCCGGAGTTCGGAGACCCAGTACTTC. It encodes CATRTFRSSETQYF.

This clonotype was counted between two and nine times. The CDR3 bases are TGTGCCAGCAGCGTAGGGGGACAGGGCACAGATACGCAGTATTTT. Translated, it gives CASSVGGQGTDTQYF. V is TRBV9 and J is TRBJ2-3; the match to TRBD1 covers 8 bases. Germline V gene sequence: CDR1 SGDLS, CDR2 YYNGEE. The junction had 1 base not matched to a gene; V was cut back by 0 bases and J by 1 base. The CDR3 covers 15 residues.

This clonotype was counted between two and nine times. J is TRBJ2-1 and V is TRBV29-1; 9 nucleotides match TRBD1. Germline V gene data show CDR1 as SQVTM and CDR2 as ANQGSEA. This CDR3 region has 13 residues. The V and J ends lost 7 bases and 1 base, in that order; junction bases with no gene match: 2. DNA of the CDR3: TGCAGCGGGGGACAGGGTTCCTACAATGAGCAGTTCTTC. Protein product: CSGGQGSYNEQFF.

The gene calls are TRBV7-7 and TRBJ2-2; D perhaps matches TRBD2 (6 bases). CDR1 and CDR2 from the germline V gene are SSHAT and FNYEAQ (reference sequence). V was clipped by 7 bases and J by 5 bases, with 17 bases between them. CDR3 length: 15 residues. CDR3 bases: TGTGCCAGCACCCCCAGCGGGTTTCTAACCGGGGAGCTGTTTTTT. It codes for CASTPSGFLTGELFF.

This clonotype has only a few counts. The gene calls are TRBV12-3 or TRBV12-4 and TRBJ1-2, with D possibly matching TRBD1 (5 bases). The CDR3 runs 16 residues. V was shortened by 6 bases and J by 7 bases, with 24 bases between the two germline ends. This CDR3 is CASRGPTETVDGGYTF. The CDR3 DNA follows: TGTGCCAGCAGAGGTCCGACTGAGACAGTTGATGGTGGCTACACCTTC.